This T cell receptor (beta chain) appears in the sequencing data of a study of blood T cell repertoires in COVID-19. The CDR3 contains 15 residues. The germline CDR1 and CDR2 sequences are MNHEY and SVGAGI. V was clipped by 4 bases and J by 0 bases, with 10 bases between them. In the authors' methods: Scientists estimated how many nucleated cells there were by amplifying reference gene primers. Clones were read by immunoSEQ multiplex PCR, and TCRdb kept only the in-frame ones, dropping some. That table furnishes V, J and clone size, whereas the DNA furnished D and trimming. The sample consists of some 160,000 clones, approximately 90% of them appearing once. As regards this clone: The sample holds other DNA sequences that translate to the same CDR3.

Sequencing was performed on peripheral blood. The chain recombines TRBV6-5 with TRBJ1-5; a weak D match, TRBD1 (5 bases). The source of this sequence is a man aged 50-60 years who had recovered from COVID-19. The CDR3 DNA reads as TGTGCCAGCAGTTTAACAGGTTATAGCAATCAGCCCCAGCATTTT. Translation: CASSLTGYSNQPQHF.